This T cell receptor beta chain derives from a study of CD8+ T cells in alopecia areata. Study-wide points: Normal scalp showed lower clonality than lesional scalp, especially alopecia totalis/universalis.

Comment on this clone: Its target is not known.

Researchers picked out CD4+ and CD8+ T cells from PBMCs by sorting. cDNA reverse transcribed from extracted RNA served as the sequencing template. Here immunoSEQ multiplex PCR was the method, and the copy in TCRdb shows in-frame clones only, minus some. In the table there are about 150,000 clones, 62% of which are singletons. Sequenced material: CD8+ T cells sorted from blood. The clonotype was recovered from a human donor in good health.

The CDR3 sequence: CASSDTNYGYTF. CDR3 nucleotides: TGCGCCAGCTCGGACACTAACTATGGCTACACCTTC. The chain uses TRBV4-1 and TRBJ1-2, with a tentative D call TRBD1 (5 bases). The V end was cut by 8 bases, the J end by 0 bases, with 7 bases between. Germline CDR1 and CDR2: MGHRA and YSYEKL. The CDR3 is 12 residues long.